The 14 T cell receptor beta chains below all came from one sample that was sequenced in a study of beta chain features in type 1 diabetes. Since all of the isolated RNA was reverse transcribed, expressed TCRB transcripts were what got sequenced. The table came from immunoSEQ multiplex PCR; TCRdb's copy has only in-frame clones and leaves some out. The sample includes some 150,000 clones, around a tenth of them seen just once. The sequenced sample was central memory CD4+ T cells from blood. These receptor sequences come from a woman aged 40 to 50 in good health.

The rearrangement joins TRBV9 to TRBJ2-3, with 9 bases matching TRBD2. The CDR3 length is 14 residues. Germline V gene lookup returns CDR1 SGDLS and CDR2 YYNGEE. The J segment lost 3 bases and the V segment lost 6 bases, leaving 5 bases of the junction unmatched. For the CDR3, the DNA is TGTGCCAGCACTGATCTAGCGGGGACAGATACGCAGTATTTT. Protein sequence: CASTDLAGTDTQYF.

The chain joins TRBV5-1 to TRBJ1-2; D is perhaps TRBD1 (5 bases). With 4 bases removed from V and 2 bases from J, the gap between germline ends came to 18 bases. The CDR3 runs 16 residues. Looked up from germline, CDR1 is SGHRS and CDR2 is YFSETQ. The CDR3 nucleotides are TGCGCCAGCAGCCCTGATGGACACAACCTCAACTATGGCTACACCTTC. This sequence encodes CASSPDGHNLNYGYTF. Based on the CDR3 plus reference TRBV5-1 and TRBJ1-2, the full variable domain is KAGVTQTPRYLIKTRGQQVTLSCSPISGHRSVSWYQQTPGQGLQFLFEYFSETQRNKGNFPGRFSGRQFSNSRSEMNVSTLELGDSALYLCASSPDGHNLNYGYTFGSGTRLTVV.

The chain joins TRBV7-2 to TRBJ2-3, with D perhaps TRBD1 (5 bases). This CDR3 contains 13 residues. In germline, CDR1 is SGHTA, CDR2 FQGNSA. With 4 bases removed from V and 5 bases from J, the gap between germline ends came to 10 bases. The CDR3 sequence is CASSSIREDTQYF. The CDR3 DNA follows: TGTGCCAGCAGCTCGATCAGGGAAGATACGCAGTATTTT.

Only a few counts were recorded for this clone. This rearrangement joins TRBV29-1 to TRBJ1-2; 9 nucleotides align to TRBD1. J gave up 10 bases and V 5 bases, and 17 bases lay outside the gene matches. CDR1 is SQVTM, CDR2 ANQGSEA, per germline. The CDR3 covers 15 residues. The CDR3 spells CSVPNTGGAKAVYTF. DNA of the CDR3: TGCAGCGTTCCAAACACAGGGGGCGCGAAGGCTGTCTACACCTTC.

V gene TRBV7-9 combines with J gene TRBJ2-7; D not resolved. V shed 5 bases and J shed 0 bases, with 17 bases lying between them. This CDR3 spans 16 amino acids. Germline values: CDR1 SEHNR, CDR2 FQNEAQ (reference sequence). This CDR3 is CASSSPGFPYSYEQYF. The CDR3 DNA reads as TGTGCCAGCAGCAGTCCAGGCTTCCCATACTCCTACGAGCAGTACTTC.

The rearrangement joins TRBV9 to TRBJ2-3; weak D call: TRBD1 (5 bases). Germline values: CDR1 SGDLS, CDR2 YYNGEE. The CDR3 consists of 16 residues. V was clipped by 0 bases and J by 5 bases, with 16 bases between them. CDR3 in amino acids: CASSVGVDTWGDTQYF. In DNA form, the CDR3 reads TGTGCCAGCAGCGTAGGGGTGGACACTTGGGGAGATACGCAGTATTTT.

The V call is TRBV29-1, the J call TRBJ1-2; the D is unclear. CDR3 length: 11 amino acids. Germline-derived CDR1 and CDR2 are SQVTM and ANQGSEA. V lost 1 base and J 4 bases, leaving 4 bases between the germline ends. This CDR3 reads CSVEAFYGYTF. CDR3 bases: TGCAGCGTTGAAGCTTTCTATGGCTACACCTTC.

A note on this clone: Within the sample, other DNA sequences also encode this same CDR3. The rearrangement links TRBV7-9 to TRBJ1-5; tentatively, D is TRBD1 (6 bases). This CDR3 comprises 14 residues. The V end lost 6 bases, the J end lost 0 bases, and 9 bases lay between the germline ends. Germline V CDR1 and CDR2: SEHNR, FQNEAQ (reference sequence). For the CDR3, the DNA is TGTGCCAGCAGTTCACAGGGTAGCAATCAGCCCCAGCATTTT. The encoded protein is CASSSQGSNQPQHF.

This chain links TRBV7-8 with TRBJ2-2; 8 positions agree with TRBD1. Unmatched junction bases numbered 6, after V lost 5 bases and J lost 4 bases. The CDR3 consists of 15 residues. Per the germline V gene, CDR1 is SGHVS and CDR2 is FQNEAQ. The CDR3 bases are TGTGCCAGCAGCATTGACAGGGGAATCACCGGGGAGCTGTTTTTT. This sequence encodes CASSIDRGITGELFF. Combining the CDR3 with reference TRBV7-8 and TRBJ2-2 gives the whole variable domain GAGVSQSPRYKVAKRGQDVALRCDPISGHVSLFWYQQALGQGPEFLTYFQNEAQLDKSGLPSDRFFAERPEGSVSTLKIQRTQQEDSAVYLCASSIDRGITGELFFGEGSRLTVL.

The gene calls are TRBV2 and TRBJ2-4, with TRBD1 matching over 8 bases. Germline V gene sequence: CDR1 SNHLY, CDR2 FYNNEI. This CDR3 region has 15 residues. V gave up 11 bases and J gave up 7 bases; unmatched junction bases: 16. CDR3 nucleotide sequence: TGTGCCGTGGGGCGAGCAGGGGGCCGTAGTAACATTCAGTACTTC. Translating gives CAVGRAGGRSNIQYF.

This clone was detected only a few times. The chain links TRBV25-1 to TRBJ2-4; 11 bases align to TRBD2. The CDR3 spans 15 residues. Trimming removed 6 bases from V and 6 bases from J; junction bases left unmatched: 7. The V gene's germline CDR1 is MGHDK and CDR2 SYGVNS. The CDR3 spells CASRSSGGAGNIQYF. The CDR3, as DNA: TGTGCCAGCAGGAGTAGCGGGGGGGCCGGAAACATTCAGTACTTC.

This clone was observed a handful of times. The rearrangement uses TRBV11-2 and TRBJ2-1; 9 bases map to TRBD2. CDR3 length: 17 amino acids. J gave up 0 bases and V 1 base, and 4 bases lay outside the gene matches. CDR1 SGHAT and CDR2 FQNNGV come from the germline V gene. The CDR3 bases are TGTGCCAGCAGCTTAGTCGCGGGAGGGCGCTCCTACAATGAGCAGTTCTTC. This codes for CASSLVAGGRSYNEQFF.

The chain employs TRBV27 and TRBJ1-4, with 11 bases lining up with TRBD1. Per germline, CDR1 MNHEY and CDR2 SMNVEV (reference sequence). CDR3 length equals 17 residues. The trim removed 5 bases at V and 7 bases at J, leaving 12 bases unmatched. As DNA, the CDR3 is TGTGCCAGCAGTATGCCCACCGGGACAGGGGGGAGTGAAAAACTGTTTTTT. Encoded protein: CASSMPTGTGGSEKLFF.

In its sample, this clone was seen a few times. This chain links TRBV5-1 with TRBJ2-3; 9 nucleotides align to TRBD2. The CDR3 has 15 residues. With V trimmed by 9 bases and J by 3 bases, 11 bases remained unmatched. Per germline, CDR1 SGHRS and CDR2 YFSETQ. The CDR3 DNA is TGCGCCACTAGCAGCGCGGGGGGGCTAACAGATACGCAGTATTTT. Its translation is CATSSAGGLTDTQYF.